One sample yielded the 8 T cell receptor beta chains listed below, sequenced in a study of T cell repertoires in cytomegalovirus infection. TCRdb fed the reads into MiXCR, producing one record per CDR3 protein. This table holds hundreds of thousands of distinct CDR3 sequences, 35% found once. Sequenced sample: PBMCs. All receptors derive from a human donor in good health (CMV status not recorded). Some clones in this sample may be carry-over from other donors' samples.

This clonotype was picked up a small number of times. The CDR3 coding sequence is TGTGCCAGCAGTCGGGACACCGGGACTAGTTACAATGAGCAGTTCTTC. This translates into CASSRDTGTSYNEQFF. This chain uses TRBV12-3 or TRBV12-4 with TRBJ2-1, with 8 bases identical to TRBD2. The CDR3 contains 16 residues. J gave up 4 bases and V 5 bases, and 10 bases lay outside the gene matches.

This sequence joins TRBV7-2 and TRBJ2-3; D ambiguous. Trimming left V 6 bases short and J 1 base short, with 11 bases between. The germline gives CDR1 SGHTA, CDR2 FQGNSA. The CDR3 is 14 residues long. The CDR3 here is CASRPSEGTDTQYF. CDR3 DNA sequence: TGTGCCAGCAGGCCGAGCGAGGGCACAGATACGCAGTATTTT.

The chain joins TRBV19 to TRBJ2-5; TRBD1 or TRBD2 may be the D gene (5 bases each). V dropped 5 bases and J dropped 4 bases, with 11 bases sitting between them. Germline values: CDR1 LNHDA, CDR2 SQIVND (reference sequence). The CDR3 runs 13 residues. The chain's CDR3 is CASSALRGETQYF. The CDR3 region has the DNA TGTGCCAGTAGTGCCTTGAGGGGAGAGACCCAGTACTTC.

V and J are TRBV12-3 or TRBV12-4 and TRBJ1-4; D call uncertain. The V gene lost 2 bases and the J gene lost 1 base, with 8 bases spanning the gap. This CDR3 spans 15 amino acids. CDR3 coding DNA: TGTGCCAGCAGTTTAAGACTCCTAACTAATGAAAAACTGTTTTTT. Translating it yields CASSLRLLTNEKLFF.

This clonotype was recorded at least ten times. This chain joins TRBV7-8 and TRBJ2-7; D is unclear. Deletions cut 5 bases from V and 2 bases from J, with 13 bases between. CDR1 and CDR2 from the germline V gene are SGHVS and FQNEAQ. The CDR3 spans 14 residues. The CDR3 loop is CASSPSGFTYEQYF. The DNA for the CDR3 is TGTGCCAGCAGCCCGAGTGGTTTCACCTACGAGCAGTACTTC. The full variable domain, rest sourced from reference TRBV7-8 and TRBJ2-7, is GAGVSQSPRYKVAKRGQDVALRCDPISGHVSLFWYQQALGQGPEFLTYFQNEAQLDKSGLPSDRFFAERPEGSVSTLKIQRTQQEDSAVYLCASSPSGFTYEQYFGPGTRLTVT.

This sequence joins TRBV9 and TRBJ1-4; D is possibly TRBD1 (5 bases). Germline V lookup: CDR1 SGDLS, CDR2 YYNGEE. CDR3 length: 14 amino acids. Trimming pared 3 bases from V and 3 bases from J, leaving 9 bases between. The CDR3 loop is CASSGDSPNEKLFF. CDR3 sequence (DNA): TGTGCCAGCAGCGGAGACAGCCCTAATGAAAAACTGTTTTTT.

The chain combines TRBV6-6 with TRBJ2-3; D is uncertain. The CDR3 is 16 residues long. The germline V and J ends were trimmed by 3 bases and 2 bases, with 15 bases remaining between them. In germline, CDR1 is MNHNY, CDR2 SVGAGI (reference sequence). The CDR3 nucleotides read TGTGCCAGCAGTTATCAGATGGGTTCCGACACAGATACGCAGTATTTT. Its protein product is CASSYQMGSDTDTQYF.

The sample holds a few counts of this clonotype. The chain uses TRBV27 and TRBJ1-2, with 12 bases lining up with TRBD1. CDR1 MNHEY and CDR2 SMNVEV come from the germline V gene (reference sequence). The CDR3 is 16 amino acids. Trimming removed 5 bases from V and 4 bases from J; junction bases left unmatched: 8. CDR3 bases: TGTGCCAGCAGTCGCGGGACAGGGGGCCTTCTCTATGGCTACACCTTC. Amino acids: CASSRGTGGLLYGYTF.